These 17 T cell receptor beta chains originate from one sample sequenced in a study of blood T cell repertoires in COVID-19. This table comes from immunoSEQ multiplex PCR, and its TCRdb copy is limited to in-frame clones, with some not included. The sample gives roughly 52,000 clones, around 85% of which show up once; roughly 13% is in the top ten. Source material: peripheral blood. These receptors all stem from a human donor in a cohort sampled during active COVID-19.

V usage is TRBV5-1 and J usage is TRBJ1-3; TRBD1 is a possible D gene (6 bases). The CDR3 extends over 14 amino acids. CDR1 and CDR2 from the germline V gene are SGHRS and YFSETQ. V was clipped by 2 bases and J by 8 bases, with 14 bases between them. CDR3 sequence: CASSFTGSWDTIYF. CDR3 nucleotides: TGCGCCAGCAGCTTCACAGGGAGTTGGGACACCATATATTTT. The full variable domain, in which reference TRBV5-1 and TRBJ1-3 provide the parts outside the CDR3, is KAGVTQTPRYLIKTRGQQVTLSCSPISGHRSVSWYQQTPGQGLQFLFEYFSETQRNKGNFPGRFSGRQFSNSRSEMNVSTLELGDSALYLCASSFTGSWDTIYFGEGSWLTVV.

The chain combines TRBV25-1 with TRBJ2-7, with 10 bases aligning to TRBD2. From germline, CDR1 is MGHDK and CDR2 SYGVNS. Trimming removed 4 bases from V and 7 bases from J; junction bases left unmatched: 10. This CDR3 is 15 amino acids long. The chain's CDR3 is CASSAPTSGTGEQYF. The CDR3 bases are TGTGCCAGCAGTGCACCAACTAGCGGGACGGGGGAGCAGTACTTC.

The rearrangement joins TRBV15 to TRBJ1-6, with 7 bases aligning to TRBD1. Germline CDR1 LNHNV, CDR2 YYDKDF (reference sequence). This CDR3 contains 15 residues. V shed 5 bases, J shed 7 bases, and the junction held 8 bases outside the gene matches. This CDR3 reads CATSGRQGVNSPLHF. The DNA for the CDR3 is TGTGCCACCAGCGGAAGACAGGGAGTGAATTCACCCCTCCACTTT.

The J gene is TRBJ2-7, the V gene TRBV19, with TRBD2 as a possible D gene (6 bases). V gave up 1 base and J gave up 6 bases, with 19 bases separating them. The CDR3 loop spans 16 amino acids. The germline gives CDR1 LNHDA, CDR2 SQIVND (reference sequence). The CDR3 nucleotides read TGTGCCAGTAGTATAGGAGGGCGTGGATGGAGGGGCGAGCAGTACTTC. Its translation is CASSIGGRGWRGEQYF.

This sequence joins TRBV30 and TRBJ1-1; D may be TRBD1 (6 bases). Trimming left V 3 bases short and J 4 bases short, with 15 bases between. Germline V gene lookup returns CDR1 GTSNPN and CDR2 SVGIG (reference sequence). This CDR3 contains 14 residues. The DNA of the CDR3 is TGTGCCTGGAGCCTGGGACAACCCGTCACTGAAGCTTTCTTT. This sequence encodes CAWSLGQPVTEAFF. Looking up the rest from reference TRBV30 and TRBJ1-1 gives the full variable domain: SQTIHQWPATLVQPVGSPLSLECTVEGTSNPNLYWYRQAAGRGLQLLFYSVGIGQISSEVPQNLSASRPQDRQFILSSKKLLLSDSGFYLCAWSLGQPVTEAFFGQGTRLTVV.

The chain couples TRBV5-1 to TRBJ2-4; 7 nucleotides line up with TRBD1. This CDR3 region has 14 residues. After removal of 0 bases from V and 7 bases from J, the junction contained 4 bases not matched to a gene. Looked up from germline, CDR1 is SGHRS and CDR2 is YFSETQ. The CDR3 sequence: CASSLGQGENIQYF. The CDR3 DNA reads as TGCGCCAGCAGCTTGGGACAGGGAGAGAACATTCAGTACTTC.

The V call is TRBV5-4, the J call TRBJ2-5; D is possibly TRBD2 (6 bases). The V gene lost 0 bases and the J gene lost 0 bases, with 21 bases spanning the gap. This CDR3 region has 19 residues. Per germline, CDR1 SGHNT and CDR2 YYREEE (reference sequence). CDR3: CASSLGHNPGLYNQETQYF. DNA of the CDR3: TGTGCCAGCAGCTTGGGGCACAATCCGGGACTTTACAACCAAGAGACCCAGTACTTC. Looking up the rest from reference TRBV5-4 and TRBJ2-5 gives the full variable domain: ETGVTQSPTHLIKTRGQQVTLRCSSQSGHNTVSWYQQALGQGPQFIFQYYREEENGRGNFPPRFSGLQFPNYSSELNVNALELDDSALYLCASSLGHNPGLYNQETQYFGPGTRLLVL.

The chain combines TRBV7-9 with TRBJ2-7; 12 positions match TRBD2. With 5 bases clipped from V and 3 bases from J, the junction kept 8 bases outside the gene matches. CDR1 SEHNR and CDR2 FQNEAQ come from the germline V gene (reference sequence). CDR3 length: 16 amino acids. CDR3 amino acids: CASSPWTSGNVYEQYF. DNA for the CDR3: TGTGCCAGCAGCCCATGGACTAGCGGGAATGTCTACGAGCAGTACTTC.

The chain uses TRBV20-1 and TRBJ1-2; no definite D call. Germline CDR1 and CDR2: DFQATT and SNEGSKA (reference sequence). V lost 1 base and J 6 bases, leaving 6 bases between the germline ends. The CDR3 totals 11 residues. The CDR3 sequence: CSARGEHGYTF. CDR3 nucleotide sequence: TGCAGTGCTAGAGGGGAGCATGGCTACACCTTC.

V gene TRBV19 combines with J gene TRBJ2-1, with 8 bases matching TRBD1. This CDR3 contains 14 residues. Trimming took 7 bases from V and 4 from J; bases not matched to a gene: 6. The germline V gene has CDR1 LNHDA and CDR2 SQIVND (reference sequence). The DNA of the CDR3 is TGTGCCAGTATCCGGGACAGGAAGTACAATGAGCAGTTCTTC. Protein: CASIRDRKYNEQFF.

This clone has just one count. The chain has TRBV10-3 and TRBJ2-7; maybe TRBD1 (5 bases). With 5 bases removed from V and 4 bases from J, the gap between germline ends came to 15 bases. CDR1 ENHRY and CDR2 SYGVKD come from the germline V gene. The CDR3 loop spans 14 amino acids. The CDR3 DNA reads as TGTGCCATCAGTAAGCAGGGTAGTAATTACGAGCAGTACTTC. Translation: CAISKQGSNYEQYF.

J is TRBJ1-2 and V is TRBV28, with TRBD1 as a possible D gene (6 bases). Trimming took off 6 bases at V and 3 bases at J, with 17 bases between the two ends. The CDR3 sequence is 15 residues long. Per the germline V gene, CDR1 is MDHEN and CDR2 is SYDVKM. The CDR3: CASRQYLWTDYGYTF. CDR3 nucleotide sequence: TGTGCCAGCAGACAGTACCTGTGGACAGACTATGGCTACACCTTC.

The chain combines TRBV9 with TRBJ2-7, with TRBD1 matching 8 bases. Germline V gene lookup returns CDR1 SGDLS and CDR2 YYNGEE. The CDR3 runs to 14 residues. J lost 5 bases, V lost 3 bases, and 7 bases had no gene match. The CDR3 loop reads CASSGAGTGNEQYF. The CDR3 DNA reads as TGTGCCAGCAGCGGTGCCGGGACAGGCAACGAGCAGTACTTC.

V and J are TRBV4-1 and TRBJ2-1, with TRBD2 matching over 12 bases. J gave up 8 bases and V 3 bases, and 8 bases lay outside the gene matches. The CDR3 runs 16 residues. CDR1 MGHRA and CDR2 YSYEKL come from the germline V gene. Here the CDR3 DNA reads TGCGCCAGCAGCCATCCGACTAGCGGGAGTTTTGATGAGCAGTTCTTC. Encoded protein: CASSHPTSGSFDEQFF.

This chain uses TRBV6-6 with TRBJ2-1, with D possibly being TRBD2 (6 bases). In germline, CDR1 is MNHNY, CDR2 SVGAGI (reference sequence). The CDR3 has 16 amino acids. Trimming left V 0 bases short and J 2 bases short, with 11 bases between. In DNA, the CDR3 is TGTGCCAGCAGTTACTCTGGCGGGGTCGCCTACAATGAGCAGTTCTTC. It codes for CASSYSGGVAYNEQFF.

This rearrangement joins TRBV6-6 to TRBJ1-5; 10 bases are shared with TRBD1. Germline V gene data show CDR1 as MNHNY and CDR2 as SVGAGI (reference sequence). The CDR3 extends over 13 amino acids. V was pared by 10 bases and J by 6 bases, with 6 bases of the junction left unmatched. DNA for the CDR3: TGTGCCACCGACGGACAGGGGGGTCAGCCCCAGCATTTT. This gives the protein CATDGQGGQPQHF.

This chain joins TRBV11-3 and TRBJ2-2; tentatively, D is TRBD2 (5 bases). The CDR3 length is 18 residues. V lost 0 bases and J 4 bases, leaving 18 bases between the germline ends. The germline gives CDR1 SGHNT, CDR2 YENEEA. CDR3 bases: TGTGCCAGCAGCTTAGATGGAGAGAGGGTTGCGGGCACCGGGGAGCTGTTTTTT. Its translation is CASSLDGERVAGTGELFF.